The sequence of this TCR beta chain was determined in a study of shared T cell receptors in the human thymus. Sequencing was performed with immunoSEQ multiplex PCR; in TCRdb, only in-frame clones are kept and a portion is missing. The sample holds 500,000 to 850,000 clones; around 87% are singletons and the top ten take 0.0094%. The data also belong to a second study, concerning human thymus T cells. That source notes: Resections obtained during corrective heart surgery supplied the thymus tissue. Highly overlapping thymic repertoires in unrelated individuals were reported by related research.

Specimen: thymocytes. The clonotype was recovered from a boy in the first two years of life with a congenital heart defect.

CDR3 region: CATKGQGDNSPLHF. The CDR3 nucleotides read TGTGCCACCAAGGGACAGGGCGATAATTCACCCCTCCACTTT. The chain has TRBV6-1 and TRBJ1-6; 9 nucleotides match TRBD1. CDR1 and CDR2 (germline): MNHNS, SASEGT. V lost 10 bases to trimming and J lost 5 bases; unmatched junction nucleotides: 6. The CDR3 has 14 residues.